This TCR beta chain was retrieved from a study of CD8 T cells in ankylosing spondylitis (dated by TCRdb to the late 2010s). In terms of the full investigation: T cell receptor beta repertoires were profiled in healthy donors and ankylosing spondylitis patients so that disease-linked TCR variants could be found. Peripheral blood samples were taken, and synovial fluid was additionally collected from ankylosing spondylitis patients. The whole study cohort included over 85 healthy donors and about two dozen ankylosing spondylitis patients.

This clonotype was observed many times. Its recognized antigen is unknown. Base qualities are not at hand, and no much larger clone is one base apart. From cysteine to phenylalanine, the CDR3 is 12 amino acids long. Left in the record is the CDR3 DNA by itself, 36 bases read in frame from the first base. The junction carries 5 bases between V and J, which are trimmed by 0 bases and 6 bases respectively. The germline V gene (reference sequence) specifies DFQATT as CDR1 and SNEGSKA as CDR2. Sequencing was performed on an Illumina HiSeq 2500. Quantitative 5'-RACE with molecular barcodes was used to prepare TCR beta libraries. The study's own analysis went as follows. To identify disease-linked TCR variants, a new computational method was used, one built on a probabilistic model of VDJ rearrangement. Clones were called with MiXCR by TCRdb after fastp trimmed the public reads at Q25, and only in-frame beta chains were retained. CDR3 protein duplicates are merged, each entry listing the most common genes and DNA. The authors' filters were not applied to this entry. This sample has some 840,000 distinct CDR3 sequences in its table, and 12% of those were observed once. Together, the top ten hold 0.51% of the sample.

Paper-wide results and their limitations: A TCR beta motif of eight highly homologous amino acid variants appeared characteristic of blood from ankylosing spondylitis patients. Some motif variants had previously been reported in the synovial fluid and blood of reactive arthritis patients, which suggests shared mechanisms of disease initiation. Significant enrichment of the disease-linked clones was reported in matched synovial fluid samples from ankylosing spondylitis patients. The disease-linked clones had a CD8+ phenotype and were found at relatively low frequencies in peripheral blood.

This TCR was sampled from a male donor with ankylosing spondylitis. The sequencing sample was made of blood, either unsorted or a sorted T cell fraction (not recorded which). In this chain, TRBV20-1 is recombined with TRBJ2-2; no D gene call is confident. The DNA reads as follows: TGCAGTGCTAGAGAGGGTCCCGGGGAGCTGTTTTTT. Protein translation: CSAREGPGELFF.